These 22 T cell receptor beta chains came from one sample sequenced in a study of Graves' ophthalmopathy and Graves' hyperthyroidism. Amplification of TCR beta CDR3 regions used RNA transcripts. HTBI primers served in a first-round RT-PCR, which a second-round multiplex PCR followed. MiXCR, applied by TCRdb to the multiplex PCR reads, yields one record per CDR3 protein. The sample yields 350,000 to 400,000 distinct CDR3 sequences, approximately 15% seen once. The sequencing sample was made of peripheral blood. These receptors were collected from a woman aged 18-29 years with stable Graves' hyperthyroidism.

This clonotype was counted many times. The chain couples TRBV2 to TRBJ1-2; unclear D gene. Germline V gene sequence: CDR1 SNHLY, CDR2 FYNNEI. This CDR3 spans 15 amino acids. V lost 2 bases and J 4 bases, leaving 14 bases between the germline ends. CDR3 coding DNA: TGTGCCAGCAGTGAACTTGAAGGGATCCCCTATGGCTACACCTTC. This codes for CASSELEGIPYGYTF. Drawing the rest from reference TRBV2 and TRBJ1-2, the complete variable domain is EPEVTQTPSHQVTQMGQEVILRCVPISNHLYFYWYRQILGQKVEFLVSFYNNEISEKSEIFDDQFSVERPDGSNFTLKIRSTKLEDSAMYFCASSELEGIPYGYTFGSGTRLTVV.

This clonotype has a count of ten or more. In nucleotides, the CDR3 is TGTGCCAGCAGTACAGGGGAACATAATCAGCCCCAGCATTTT. The encoded protein is CASSTGEHNQPQHF. The chain employs TRBV6-5 and TRBJ1-5; TRBD1 aligns across 7 bases. V shed 5 bases and J 4 bases; nucleotides not matched to a gene: 5. The germline V gene has CDR1 MNHEY and CDR2 SVGAGI. This CDR3 has 14 residues.

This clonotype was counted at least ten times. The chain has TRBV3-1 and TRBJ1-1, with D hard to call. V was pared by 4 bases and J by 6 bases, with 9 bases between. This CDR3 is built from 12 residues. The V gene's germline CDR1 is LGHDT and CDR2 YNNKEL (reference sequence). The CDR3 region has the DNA TGTGCCAGCAGCCGCCGGACGGCTGAAGCTTTCTTT. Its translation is CASSRRTAEAFF.

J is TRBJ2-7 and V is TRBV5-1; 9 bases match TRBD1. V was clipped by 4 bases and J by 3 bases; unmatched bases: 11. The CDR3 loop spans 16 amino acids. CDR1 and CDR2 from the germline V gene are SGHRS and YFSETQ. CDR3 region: CASSAETGGPNYEQYF. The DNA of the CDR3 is TGCGCCAGCAGCGCAGAAACAGGGGGCCCCAACTACGAGCAGTACTTC.

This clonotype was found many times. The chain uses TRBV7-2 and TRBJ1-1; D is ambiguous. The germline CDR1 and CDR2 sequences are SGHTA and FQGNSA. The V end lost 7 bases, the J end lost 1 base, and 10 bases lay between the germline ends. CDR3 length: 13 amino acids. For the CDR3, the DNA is TGTGCCAGCACCCCGACTTCGAACACTGAAGCTTTCTTT. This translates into CASTPTSNTEAFF.

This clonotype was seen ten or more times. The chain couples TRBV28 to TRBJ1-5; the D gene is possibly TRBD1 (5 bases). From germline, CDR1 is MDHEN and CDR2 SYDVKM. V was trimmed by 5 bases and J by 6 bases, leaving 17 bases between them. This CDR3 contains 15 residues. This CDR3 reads CASSTQGPPIQPQHF. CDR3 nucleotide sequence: TGTGCCAGCAGTACTCAGGGCCCGCCGATTCAGCCCCAGCATTTT.

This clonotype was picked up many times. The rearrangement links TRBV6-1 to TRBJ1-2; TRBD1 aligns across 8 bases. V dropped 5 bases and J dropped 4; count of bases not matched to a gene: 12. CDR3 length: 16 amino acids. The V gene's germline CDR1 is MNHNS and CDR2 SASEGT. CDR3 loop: CASSRYNTGTGYGYTF. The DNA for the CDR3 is TGTGCCAGCAGTCGTTACAATACCGGGACAGGCTATGGCTACACCTTC.

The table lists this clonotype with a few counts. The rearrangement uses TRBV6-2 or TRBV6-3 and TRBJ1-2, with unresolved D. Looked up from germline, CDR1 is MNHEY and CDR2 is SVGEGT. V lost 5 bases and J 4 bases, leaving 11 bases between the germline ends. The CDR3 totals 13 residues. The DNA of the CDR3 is TGTGCCAGCAGTCCCGGAGCGGGCTATGGCTACACCTTC. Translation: CASSPGAGYGYTF.

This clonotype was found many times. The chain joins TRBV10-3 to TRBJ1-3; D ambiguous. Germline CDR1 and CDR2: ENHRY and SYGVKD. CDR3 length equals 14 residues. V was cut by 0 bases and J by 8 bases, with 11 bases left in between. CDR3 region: CAISESAAGDTIYF. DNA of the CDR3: TGTGCCATCAGTGAGTCTGCCGCCGGGGACACCATATATTTT.

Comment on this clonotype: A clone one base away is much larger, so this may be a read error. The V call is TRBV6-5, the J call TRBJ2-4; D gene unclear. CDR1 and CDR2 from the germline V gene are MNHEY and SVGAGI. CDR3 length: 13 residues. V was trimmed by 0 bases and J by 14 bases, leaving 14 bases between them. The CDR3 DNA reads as TGTGCCAGCAGTTACTCGATTCTCTGCGAGAAGTACTTC. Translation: CASSYSILCEKYF.

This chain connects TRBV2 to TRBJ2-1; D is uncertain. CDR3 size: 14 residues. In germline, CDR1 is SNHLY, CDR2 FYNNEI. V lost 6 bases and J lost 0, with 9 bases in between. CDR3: CASSMTGSYNEQFF. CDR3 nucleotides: TGTGCCAGCAGCATGACTGGCTCCTACAATGAGCAGTTCTTC. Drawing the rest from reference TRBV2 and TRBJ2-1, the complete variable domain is EPEVTQTPSHQVTQMGQEVILRCVPISNHLYFYWYRQILGQKVEFLVSFYNNEISEKSEIFDDQFSVERPDGSNFTLKIRSTKLEDSAMYFCASSMTGSYNEQFFGPGTRLTVL.

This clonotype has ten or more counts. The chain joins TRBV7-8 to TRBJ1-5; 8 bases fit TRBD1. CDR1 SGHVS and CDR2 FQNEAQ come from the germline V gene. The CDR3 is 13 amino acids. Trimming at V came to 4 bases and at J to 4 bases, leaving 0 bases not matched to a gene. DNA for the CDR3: TGTGCCAGCAGCTGGACAGGGAATCAGCCCCAGCATTTT. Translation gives CASSWTGNQPQHF.

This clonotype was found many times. In DNA, the CDR3 is TGCAGCGTCGACAGGGTTGGCGGCTACACCTTC. As protein: CSVDRVGGYTF. The chain links TRBV29-1 to TRBJ1-2; 7 bases match TRBD1. The CDR3 loop spans 11 amino acids. The germline CDR1 and CDR2 sequences are SQVTM and ANQGSEA. The V segment lost 6 bases and the J segment 8 bases; nucleotides outside the gene matches: 6.

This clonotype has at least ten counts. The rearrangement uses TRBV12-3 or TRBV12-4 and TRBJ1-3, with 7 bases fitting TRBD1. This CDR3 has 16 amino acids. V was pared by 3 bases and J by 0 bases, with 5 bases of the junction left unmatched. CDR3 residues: CASSFDRASSGNTIYF. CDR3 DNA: TGTGCCAGCAGTTTCGACAGGGCTAGCTCTGGAAACACCATATATTTT.

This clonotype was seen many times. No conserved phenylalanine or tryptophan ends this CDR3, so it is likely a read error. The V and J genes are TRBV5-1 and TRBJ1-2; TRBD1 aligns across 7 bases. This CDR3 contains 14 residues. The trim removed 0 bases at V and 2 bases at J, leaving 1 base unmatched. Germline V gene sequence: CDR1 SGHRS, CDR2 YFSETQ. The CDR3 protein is CASSLGGQNYGYTS. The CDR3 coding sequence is TGCGCCAGCAGCTTGGGGGGACAGAACTATGGCTACACCTCC.

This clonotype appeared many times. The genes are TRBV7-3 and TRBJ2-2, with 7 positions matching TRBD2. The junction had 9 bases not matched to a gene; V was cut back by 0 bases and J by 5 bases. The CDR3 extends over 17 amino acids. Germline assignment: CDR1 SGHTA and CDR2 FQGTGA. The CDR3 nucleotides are TGTGCCAGCAGCTTAACAGTTAGAAAGCGGGGAACCGGGGAGCTGTTTTTT. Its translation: CASSLTVRKRGTGELFF.

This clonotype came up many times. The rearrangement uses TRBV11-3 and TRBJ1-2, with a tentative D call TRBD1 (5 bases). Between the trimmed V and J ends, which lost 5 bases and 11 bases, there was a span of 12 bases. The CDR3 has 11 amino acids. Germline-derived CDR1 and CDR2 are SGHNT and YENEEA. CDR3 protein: CASSQTGLYTF. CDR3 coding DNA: TGTGCCAGCAGCCAAACAGGTCTATACACCTTC.

The CDR3 DNA reads TGTGCCAGCAGTGAACTAGCGGGGGGGCGCGGAGAGACCCAGTACTTC. As protein: CASSELAGGRGETQYF. This rearrangement joins TRBV6-1 to TRBJ2-5; 12 nucleotides line up with TRBD2. The CDR3 is 16 amino acids. V was pared by 2 bases and J by 4 bases, with 5 bases of the junction left unmatched. Germline V gene lookup returns CDR1 MNHNS and CDR2 SASEGT.

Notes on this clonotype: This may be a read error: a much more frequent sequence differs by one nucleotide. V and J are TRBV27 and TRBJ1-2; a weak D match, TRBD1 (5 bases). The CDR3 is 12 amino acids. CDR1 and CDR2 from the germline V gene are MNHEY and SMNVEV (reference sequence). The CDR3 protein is CVSSDLGVGYTF. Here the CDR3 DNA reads TGTGTCAGCAGTGACCTGGGGGTCGGCTACACCTTC.

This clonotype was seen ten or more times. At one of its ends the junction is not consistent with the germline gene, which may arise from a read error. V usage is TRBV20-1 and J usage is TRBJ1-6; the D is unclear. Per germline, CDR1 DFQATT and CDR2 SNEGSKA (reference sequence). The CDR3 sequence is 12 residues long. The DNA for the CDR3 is TGCAGTGCTAGACAGCATAATTCACCCCTCCGCTTT. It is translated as CSARQHNSPLRF.

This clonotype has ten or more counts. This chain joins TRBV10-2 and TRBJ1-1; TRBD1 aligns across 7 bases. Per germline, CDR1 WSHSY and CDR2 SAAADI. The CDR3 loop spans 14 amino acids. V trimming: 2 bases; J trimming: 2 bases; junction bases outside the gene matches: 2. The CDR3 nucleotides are TGCGCCAGCAGTGAGGACAGGGCAAACACTGAAGCTTTCTTT. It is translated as CASSEDRANTEAFF.

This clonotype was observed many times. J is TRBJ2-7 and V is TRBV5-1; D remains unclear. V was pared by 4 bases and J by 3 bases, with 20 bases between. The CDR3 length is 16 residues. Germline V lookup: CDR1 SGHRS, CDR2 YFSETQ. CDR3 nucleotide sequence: TGCGCCAGCAGCCACCCGGGCACCCCAGCCCTCTACGAGCAGTACTTC. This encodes CASSHPGTPALYEQYF.